This T cell receptor beta chain derives from a study of T cell changes during pregnancy in multiple sclerosis (dated by TCRdb to about 2019). For the wider study: Changes in the T cell repertoire over the course of pregnancy were examined in this study in women with multiple sclerosis.

A remark on this clone: Its antigen target is currently unknown. The input lacks base qualities; no much larger clone sits a single base away.

There are 15 amino acids in the CDR3, from cysteine to phenylalanine inclusive. Only CDR3 DNA remains: 45 bases, in frame from the first base. V is shortened by 4 bases, J by 7 bases, and the region joining them spans 16 bases. The germline V gene (reference sequence) supplies CDR1 LNHNV and CDR2 YYDKDF. The library was made by the immunoSEQ multiplex PCR assay. Imported from immuneACCESS, the table was reduced by TCRdb to in-frame sequences with V and J called. These copies leave out some clones; in studies compared against another copy, an unresolved V gene accounts for under half, and the cause of the remainder is not known. The sample yields 90,000 to 100,000 clones; roughly 93% were counted once. About 4.5% of the sample lies in the top ten.

The sequences come from peripheral blood, collected in the first trimester of pregnancy. The rearranged chain carries TRBV15 and TRBJ1-4; no D gene call is confident. This TCR came from a female donor with multiple sclerosis, enrolled in a pregnancy study. This receptor carries the CDR3 CATSKARVYGEKLFF. The nucleotide sequence is TGTGCCACCAGCAAGGCGAGGGTTTACGGTGAAAAACTGTTTTTT.